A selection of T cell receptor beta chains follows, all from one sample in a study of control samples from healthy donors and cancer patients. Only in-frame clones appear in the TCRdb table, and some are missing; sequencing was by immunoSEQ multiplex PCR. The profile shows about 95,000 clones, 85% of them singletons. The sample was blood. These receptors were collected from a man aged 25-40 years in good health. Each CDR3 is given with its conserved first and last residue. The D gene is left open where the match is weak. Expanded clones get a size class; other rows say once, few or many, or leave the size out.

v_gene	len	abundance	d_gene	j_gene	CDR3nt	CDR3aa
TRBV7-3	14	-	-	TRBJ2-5	TGTGCCAGCAGCCCATACGGACAAAAAGAGACCCAGTACTTC	CASSPYGQKETQYF
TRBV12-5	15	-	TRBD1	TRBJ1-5	TGTGCTAGTGCACCTATGACAGGGGACAATCAGCCCCAGCATTTT	CASAPMTGDNQPQHF
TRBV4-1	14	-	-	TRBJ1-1	TGCGCCAGCAGCCAAACATTGCGGAACACTGAAGCTTTCTTT	CASSQTLRNTEAFF
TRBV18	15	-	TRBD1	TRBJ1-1	TGTGCCAGCTCACCCAGGGGGGTATCGAACACTGAAGCTTTCTTT	CASSPRGVSNTEAFF
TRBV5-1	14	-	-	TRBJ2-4	TGCGCCAGCAGCGCAGAGATAGCCAAAAACATTCAGTACTTC	CASSAEIAKNIQYF
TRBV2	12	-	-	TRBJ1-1	TGTGCCAGCAGTGATCGAGGAGTTGAAGCTTTCTTT	CASSDRGVEAFF
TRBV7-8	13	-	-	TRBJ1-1	TGTGCCAGCAGCTTGAGGGGAGATACTGAAGCTTTCTTT	CASSLRGDTEAFF
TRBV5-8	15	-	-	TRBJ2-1	TGTGCCAGCAGCATGCCGTGGGGCATCTACGTTGAGCAGTTCTTC	CASSMPWGIYVEQFF
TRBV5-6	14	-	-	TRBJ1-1	TGTGCCAGCAGCTGGGGGCAGTTGAACACTGAAGCTTTCTTT	CASSWGQLNTEAFF
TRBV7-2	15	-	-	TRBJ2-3	TGTGCCAGCAGCTTAGTCGGGACCCTGGGGGATACGCAGTATTTT	CASSLVGTLGDTQYF
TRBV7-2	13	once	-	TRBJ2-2	TGTGCCAGCAGCTTACAGGAGGCGGGGGAGCTGTTTTTT	CASSLQEAGELFF
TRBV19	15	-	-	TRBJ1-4	TGTGCCAGTAGTACCGATCCGGGCACTAATGAAAAACTGTTTTTT	CASSTDPGTNEKLFF
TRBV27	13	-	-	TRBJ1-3	TGTGCCAGCAGTCCCCGGACTGGAAACACCATATATTTT	CASSPRTGNTIYF
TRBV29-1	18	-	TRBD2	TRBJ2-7	TGCAGCGTTGAGGGCTTAACGAGCGGGGGGACGATTTCCTACGAGCAGTACTTC	CSVEGLTSGGTISYEQYF
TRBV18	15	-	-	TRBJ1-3	TGTGCCAGCGGCAGACAGTCGAGCTCTGGAAACACCATATATTTT	CASGRQSSSGNTIYF
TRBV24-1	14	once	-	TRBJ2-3	TGTGCCACCAGTGACCCAGGGAGTACAAATACGCAGTATTTT	CATSDPGSTNTQYF
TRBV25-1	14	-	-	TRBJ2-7	TGTGCCAGCAGTGACTGGGGAGGCTCCTACGAGCAGTACTTC	CASSDWGGSYEQYF
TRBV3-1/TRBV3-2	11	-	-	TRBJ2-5	TGTGCCAGCAGCTTACAAGAGACCCAGTACTTC	CASSLQETQYF
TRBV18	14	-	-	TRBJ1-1	TGTGCCAGCTCACCACCGGTTTCGGACACTGAAGCTTTCTTT	CASSPPVSDTEAFF
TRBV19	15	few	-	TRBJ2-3	TGTGCCAGTACAAGGGGTGGCAAATGGGGGGATACGCAGTATTTT	CASTRGGKWGDTQYF
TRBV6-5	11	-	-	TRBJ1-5	TGTGCCAGCGGGAGCAATCAGCCCCAGCATTTT	CASGSNQPQHF
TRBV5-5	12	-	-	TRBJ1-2	TGTGCCAGCAGCCTGAGGGGTTATGGCTACACCTTC	CASSLRGYGYTF
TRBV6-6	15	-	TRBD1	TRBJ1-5	TGTGCCAGCAGGGGGACAGCTGATAGCAATCAGCCCCAGCATTTT	CASRGTADSNQPQHF
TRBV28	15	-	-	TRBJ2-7	TGTGCCAGCAGTTCCGGACTGTTGGTAACCTACGAGCAGTACTTC	CASSSGLLVTYEQYF
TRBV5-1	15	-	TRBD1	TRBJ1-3	TGCGCCAGCAGCCGGGACAGGGGCCCTGGAAACACCATATATTTT	CASSRDRGPGNTIYF
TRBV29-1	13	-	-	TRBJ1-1	TGCAGCGTTGAGCAGGGGACGGGGACTGAAGCTTTCTTT	CSVEQGTGTEAFF
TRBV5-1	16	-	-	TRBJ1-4	TGCGCCAGCAGCTTATGGTCGGTCAGGGTTAATGAAAAACTGTTTTTT	CASSLWSVRVNEKLFF